The 16 T cell receptor beta chains below were found in one sample sequenced in a study of memory CD4+ T cells and cytomegalovirus serostatus. Sequencing used immunoSEQ multiplex PCR; TCRdb keeps in-frame clones, though not all of them. The profile covers 40,000 to 50,000 clones, with roughly 80% appearing a single time and 1.2% taken by the ten largest. Single viable CD3+CD4+CD8-CD45RO+ cells were sorted as the memory CD4+ T cells. Sequencing was carried out using memory CD4+ T cells from blood. Receptor source: an adult in good health and CMV-seropositive.

Of note for this clone: Other DNA sequences in the same sample also yield this CDR3. The chain has TRBV28 and TRBJ2-2, with 10 nucleotides matching TRBD1. This CDR3 contains 14 residues. Germline CDR1 and CDR2: MDHEN and SYDVKM. Unmatched junction bases numbered 5, after V lost 6 bases and J lost 7 bases. The CDR3 sequence is CASRWDRGIGELFF. The CDR3 DNA reads as TGTGCCAGCAGGTGGGACAGGGGTATCGGGGAGCTGTTTTTT. Filled out from reference TRBV28 and TRBJ2-2, the complete variable domain reads DVKVTQSSRYLVKRTGEKVFLECVQDMDHENMFWYRQDPGLGLRLIYFSYDVKMKEKGDIPEGYSVSREKKERFSLILESASTNQTSMYLCASRWDRGIGELFFGEGSRLTVL.

The chain links TRBV10-2 to TRBJ2-3; the D gene is possibly TRBD1 (5 bases). V gave up 3 bases and J gave up 3 bases, with 13 bases separating them. The germline CDR1 and CDR2 sequences are WSHSY and SAAADI. The CDR3 length is 15 residues. In nucleotides, the CDR3 is TGCGCCAGCAGTGATCAAGGGGCAGGGACAGATACGCAGTATTTT. It specifies CASSDQGAGTDTQYF.

The chain carries TRBV5-1 and TRBJ2-7, with TRBD1 matching over 8 bases. The V gene end was trimmed by 3 bases and the J gene end by 5 bases; junction bases not matched to a gene: 10. CDR3 length: 15 amino acids. CDR1 and CDR2 from the germline V gene are SGHRS and YFSETQ. The CDR3 is CASSSILGTGNEQYF. CDR3 nucleotides: TGCGCCAGCAGCTCAATCCTCGGGACAGGCAACGAGCAGTACTTC.

The chain couples TRBV7-6 to TRBJ2-7, with TRBD1 matching over 8 bases. Germline-derived CDR1 and CDR2 are SGHVS and FNYEAQ. The CDR3 is made up of 15 amino acids. V trimming: 1 base; J trimming: 1 base; junction bases outside the gene matches: 3. The CDR3: CASSLVTGGSYEQYF. CDR3 in DNA: TGTGCCAGCAGCTTAGTAACAGGGGGATCCTACGAGCAGTACTTC.

This clone has just a few counts. The chain links TRBV6-6 to TRBJ1-1, with 7 nucleotides matching TRBD1. V was pared by 4 bases and J by 1 base, with 3 bases of the junction left unmatched. There are 14 residues in the CDR3. The germline V gene encodes CDR1 MNHNY and CDR2 SVGAGI (reference sequence). The chain's CDR3 is CASSSYRGNTEAFF. The CDR3 DNA reads TGTGCCAGCAGTTCTTACAGGGGGAACACTGAAGCTTTCTTT.

The chain recombines TRBV6-5 with TRBJ1-4, with unresolved D. CDR1 and CDR2 (germline): MNHEY, SVGAGI. This CDR3 has 12 residues. The germline V and J ends were trimmed by 6 bases and 8 bases, with 10 bases remaining between them. The CDR3 region is CASRRFGEKLFF. The CDR3 region has the DNA TGTGCCAGCAGGAGGTTCGGAGAAAAACTGTTTTTT.

The rearrangement links TRBV2 to TRBJ1-1, with D tentatively TRBD1 (5 bases). The CDR3 loop spans 14 amino acids. CDR1 and CDR2 (germline): SNHLY, FYNNEI. V gave up 5 bases and J gave up 4 bases, with 14 bases separating them. The CDR3 DNA reads TGTGCCAGCAGTAAGGCCAGGGCCTCCACTGAAGCTTTCTTT. Translating gives CASSKARASTEAFF.

V gene TRBV7-8 combines with J gene TRBJ1-5; no clear D gene. The CDR3 extends over 15 amino acids. Germline CDR1 SGHVS, CDR2 FQNEAQ. V was shortened by 2 bases and J by 5 bases, with 13 bases between the two germline ends. In nucleotides, the CDR3 is TGTGCCAGCAGCTTACTATCCAGCCTATATCAGCCCCAGCATTTT. Translation: CASSLLSSLYQPQHF.

This chain uses TRBV4-1 with TRBJ1-2; D is ambiguous. V was trimmed by 2 bases and J by 4 bases, leaving 14 bases between them. Germline CDR1 reads MGHRA; CDR2 reads YSYEKL. CDR3 length: 15 amino acids. The CDR3 sequence is CASSQSVQRAYGYTF. The CDR3, as DNA: TGCGCCAGCAGCCAATCCGTTCAGCGGGCCTATGGCTACACCTTC.

The chain recombines TRBV6-1 with TRBJ1-5, with a possible D match to TRBD1 (6 bases). CDR1 is MNHNS, CDR2 SASEGT, per germline. V was clipped by 0 bases and J by 4 bases, with 19 bases between them. CDR3 length equals 18 residues. Here the CDR3 reads CASSEAGGAEARNQPQHF. In DNA form, the CDR3 reads TGTGCCAGCAGTGAAGCGGGGGGGGCGGAGGCGAGAAATCAGCCCCAGCATTTT.

The gene calls are TRBV6-1 and TRBJ2-7; the D is unclear. CDR1 and CDR2 (germline): MNHNS, SASEGT. The CDR3 runs 17 residues. The V end was cut by 1 base, the J end by 1 base, with 17 bases between. The CDR3 is CASSEGLAGPDSYEQYF. For the CDR3, the DNA is TGTGCCAGCAGTGAAGGCTTGGCAGGCCCAGATTCCTACGAGCAGTACTTC.

The rearrangement joins TRBV28 to TRBJ2-7; 8 bases fit TRBD1. CDR3 length: 15 amino acids. CDR1 is MDHEN, CDR2 SYDVKM, per germline. V was pared by 5 bases and J by 0 bases, with 6 bases of the junction left unmatched. CDR3 bases: TGTGCCAGCAGTCCGGGACAGGCCTACTCCTACGAGCAGTACTTC. Its protein product is CASSPGQAYSYEQYF.

The chain combines TRBV27 with TRBJ1-6; possibly TRBD1 for D (5 bases). Germline V gives CDR1 MNHEY, CDR2 SMNVEV (reference sequence). V was clipped by 0 bases and J by 10 bases, with 13 bases between them. The CDR3 runs to 15 residues. The chain's CDR3 is CASSLSPRGVSPLHF. The CDR3, as DNA: TGTGCCAGCAGTTTATCGCCCAGAGGGGTGTCACCCCTCCACTTT.

V is TRBV5-4 and J is TRBJ2-2; 9 positions agree with TRBD2. This CDR3 has 16 residues. CDR1 and CDR2 from the germline V gene are SGHNT and YYREEE (reference sequence). The trim removed 2 bases at V and 5 bases at J, leaving 7 bases unmatched. CDR3 sequence: CASSFDVAGETGELFF. CDR3 in DNA: TGTGCCAGCAGCTTTGATGTAGCGGGGGAAACCGGGGAGCTGTTTTTT. Full variable domain (outside the CDR3, taken from reference TRBV5-4 and TRBJ2-2): ETGVTQSPTHLIKTRGQQVTLRCSSQSGHNTVSWYQQALGQGPQFIFQYYREEENGRGNFPPRFSGLQFPNYSSELNVNALELDDSALYLCASSFDVAGETGELFFGEGSRLTVL.

Concerning this clone itself: The sample has other DNA sequences that encode this CDR3 too. V and J are TRBV7-2 and TRBJ2-7, with 7 nucleotides matching TRBD2. The length of the CDR3 is 15 residues. The germline gives CDR1 SGHTA, CDR2 FQGNSA. Trimming took 1 base from V and 0 from J; bases not matched to a gene: 3. This CDR3 is CASSLGGGSSYEQYF. CDR3 bases: TGTGCCAGCAGCTTAGGGGGCGGGAGCTCCTACGAGCAGTACTTC. The full variable domain, completed using reference TRBV7-2 and TRBJ2-7, is GAGVSQSPSNKVTEKGKDVELRCDPISGHTALYWYRQSLGQGLEFLIYFQGNSAPDKSGLPSDRFSAERTGGSVSTLTIQRTQQEDSAVYLCASSLGGGSSYEQYFGPGTRLTVT.

This chain joins TRBV6-6 and TRBJ2-3; D unclear. Germline-derived CDR1 and CDR2 are MNHNY and SVGAGI (reference sequence). V lost 2 bases, J lost 6 bases, and 12 bases lay in between. The CDR3 is 14 residues long. CDR3 nucleotide sequence: TGTGCCAGCAGTTACCCGTCCAGGTCCGATACGCAGTATTTT. Its translation: CASSYPSRSDTQYF.